These 4 T cell receptor beta chains were sequenced from one sample in a study of relationships among human T cell subsets. From mRNA, alpha and beta CDR3 regions were amplified using semiquantitative ARM-PCR. In ARM-PCR, communal superprimers followed tagged nested gene-specific primers for exponential amplification. TCRdb independently ran MiXCR on the multiplex PCR reads; one entry per CDR3 protein. The profile shows around 14,000 distinct CDR3 sequences, 62% of them singletons. The sequencing sample was made of total T cells sorted from blood. The origin of the receptors is a middle-aged man in good health.

The chain uses TRBV14 and TRBJ2-7; TRBD1 aligns across 8 bases. CDR3 length equals 14 residues. Trimming removed 3 bases from V and 5 bases from J; junction bases left unmatched: 6. Germline CDR1 is SGHDN and CDR2 is FVKESK. The CDR3 sequence: CASSHAGTGHEQYF. CDR3 nucleotides: TGTGCCAGCAGCCATGCGGGGACAGGCCACGAGCAGTACTTC.

The table lists this clonotype with a few counts. This chain links TRBV7-8 with TRBJ2-7; tentatively, D is TRBD1 or TRBD2 (6 bases each). This CDR3 spans 15 amino acids. Deletions cut 1 base from V and 2 bases from J, with 12 bases between. Germline CDR1 is SGHVS and CDR2 is FQNEAQ. The DNA for the CDR3 is TGTGCCAGCAGCTTAGAGGGGGGTGGGACCTACGAGCAGTACTTC. Translating gives CASSLEGGGTYEQYF.

This clonotype has more than one count but fewer than ten. J is TRBJ1-5 and V is TRBV11-2, with D unclear. The CDR3 is 12 amino acids. The ends were cut back, 3 bases at V and 7 bases at J, with 7 bases in the middle. The germline V gene has CDR1 SGHAT and CDR2 FQNNGV. The CDR3 coding sequence is TGTGCCAGCAGCTTGCAGGACCAGCCCCAGCATTTT. Amino acid sequence: CASSLQDQPQHF. Looking up the rest from reference TRBV11-2 and TRBJ1-5 gives the full variable domain: EAGVAQSPRYKIIEKRQSVAFWCNPISGHATLYWYQQILGQGPKLLIQFQNNGVVDDSQLPKDRFSAERLKGVDSTLKIQPAKLEDSAVYLCASSLQDQPQHFGDGTRLSIL.

The chain links TRBV27 to TRBJ2-1; unclear D gene. With 6 bases removed from V and 5 bases from J, the gap between germline ends came to 11 bases. The CDR3 runs 13 residues. Germline V gene data show CDR1 as MNHEY and CDR2 as SMNVEV (reference sequence). The CDR3 protein is CASSGPGNNEQFF. CDR3 in DNA: TGTGCCAGCAGCGGACCTGGAAACAATGAGCAGTTCTTC.